The 14 T cell receptor beta chains in this list originate from one sample, sequenced in a study of CD8 T cells in Susac syndrome. Random hexamers primed reverse transcription of 0.5 to 1 ug RNA. TCRdb re-analysed the immunoSEQ multiplex PCR reads in MiXCR, keeping a single row per CDR3 protein. The table has fewer than 350,000 distinct CDR3 sequences, about 91% seen once. The specimen sequenced was CD4+ T cells from PBMCs. Receptor source: a human donor with multiple sclerosis.

V usage is TRBV5-1 and J usage is TRBJ2-7, with D tentatively TRBD1 (6 bases). Trimming took 4 bases from V and 7 from J, leaving 15 bases between them. The germline gives CDR1 SGHRS, CDR2 YFSETQ. This CDR3 region has 13 residues. CDR3 in amino acids: CASSMGALEEQYF. The CDR3 nucleotides read TGCGCCAGCAGCATGGGGGCCCTCGAAGAGCAGTACTTC.

The chain has TRBV20-1 and TRBJ2-3, with D possibly matching TRBD2 (6 bases). Trimming cost V 0 bases and J 10 bases, with 11 bases left between them. CDR1 is DFQATT and CDR2 is SNEGSKA in the germline V gene (reference sequence). The CDR3 sequence is 12 residues long. CDR3 nucleotides: TGCAGTGCTAGAGACGGCGGGACGCCGCAGTATTTT. Protein: CSARDGGTPQYF.

The chain recombines TRBV12-3 or TRBV12-4 with TRBJ1-3; D unresolved. V lost 6 bases, J lost 4 bases, and 13 bases lay in between. This CDR3 region has 14 residues. The CDR3 loop is CASSETLLGNTIYF. The CDR3 DNA reads TGTGCCAGCAGCGAGACTCTGTTGGGAAACACCATATATTTT.

This chain joins TRBV6-1 and TRBJ2-1; 7 nucleotides agree with TRBD2. V shed 6 bases and J 1 base; nucleotides not matched to a gene: 6. CDR3 size: 15 residues. Per the germline V gene, CDR1 is MNHNS and CDR2 is SASEGT. This chain's CDR3 is CASRSMGGSYNEQFF. The CDR3, as DNA: TGTGCCAGCAGGAGCATGGGAGGGTCCTACAATGAGCAGTTCTTC.

This chain links TRBV19 with TRBJ1-5; 8 bases are a match to TRBD1. The CDR3 is made up of 13 amino acids. From germline, CDR1 is LNHDA and CDR2 SQIVND (reference sequence). V dropped 10 bases and J dropped 6; count of bases not matched to a gene: 8. CDR3 DNA sequence: TGTGCCACTAACAGGGGGTTGAGTCAGCCCCAGCATTTT. Residues: CATNRGLSQPQHF.

The rearrangement joins TRBV12-3 or TRBV12-4 to TRBJ1-5, with 7 bases lining up with TRBD1. The CDR3 has 15 amino acids. With V trimmed by 5 bases and J by 7 bases, 11 bases remained unmatched. In DNA, the CDR3 is TGTGCCAGCAGTCTGAGACAGGGCATTGGGCAGCCCCAGCATTTT. Translated, it gives CASSLRQGIGQPQHF.

This clonotype has just a few counts. The gene calls are TRBV7-9 and TRBJ2-7; TRBD2 might be the D (5 bases). CDR1 SEHNR and CDR2 FQNEAQ come from the germline V gene (reference sequence). CDR3 size: 12 residues. With 6 bases removed from V and 3 bases from J, the gap between germline ends came to 9 bases. CDR3: CASRSTSYEQYF. CDR3 DNA: TGTGCCAGCAGGAGTACTAGCTACGAGCAGTACTTC. The full variable domain, in which reference TRBV7-9 and TRBJ2-7 provide the parts outside the CDR3, is DTGVSQNPRHKITKRGQNVTFRCDPISEHNRLYWYRQTLGQGPEFLTYFQNEAQLEKSRLLSDRFSAERPKGSFSTLEIQRTEQGDSAMYLCASRSTSYEQYFGPGTRLTVT.

The chain recombines TRBV6-5 with TRBJ2-7; D is possibly TRBD2 (5 bases). V was shortened by 0 bases and J by 9 bases, with 15 bases between the two germline ends. The CDR3 is 14 amino acids. Germline V gives CDR1 MNHEY, CDR2 SVGAGI. Here the CDR3 DNA reads TGTGCCAGCAGTTACTCTTCGGGGTCGGCGGGGCAGTACTTC. Amino acid sequence: CASSYSSGSAGQYF.

The CDR3, as DNA: TGTGCCAGTAGTCAGTCCGGGGGTCAGCCCCAGCATTTT. It specifies CASSQSGGQPQHF. This chain links TRBV19 with TRBJ1-5; D possibly corresponds to TRBD1 (5 bases). V was cut by 5 bases and J by 6 bases, with 11 bases left in between. The CDR3 has 13 amino acids. Germline lookup yields CDR1 LNHDA and CDR2 SQIVND (reference sequence).

The CDR3 spells CASSQGEERAGRPQYF. CDR3 bases: TGTGCCAGCAGCCAAGGGGAGGAGCGGGCAGGGCGGCCCCAGTACTTC. This chain connects TRBV4-2 to TRBJ2-5; D might be TRBD2 (6 bases). The germline CDR1 and CDR2 sequences are LGHNA and YNFKEQ. The V gene lost 1 base and the J gene lost 9 bases, with 21 bases spanning the gap. This CDR3 region has 16 residues.

The chain uses TRBV30 and TRBJ1-2; no clear D gene. Trimming pared 0 bases from V and 5 bases from J, leaving 16 bases between. The germline gives CDR1 GTSNPN, CDR2 SVGIG (reference sequence). The CDR3 length is 15 residues. Here the CDR3 DNA reads TGTGCCTGGAGTGTACGGACGGCCAGGAAGTATGGCTACACCTTC. Translated, it gives CAWSVRTARKYGYTF.

Turning to this clonotype: Relative to the germline gene, one junction end is altered; a read error may explain this. The rearrangement uses TRBV2 and TRBJ2-1; TRBD2 might be the D (8 bases). The CDR3 has 12 amino acids. Germline V CDR1 and CDR2: SNHLY, FYNNEI. The CDR3 nucleotides read TGTGCCAGCACTAGATCGGGAGGGACAGCTATCTTC. It yields the protein CASTRSGGTAIF.

This clonotype was found a few times. The chain carries TRBV19 and TRBJ2-1; no reliable D call. With 2 bases removed from V and 8 bases from J, the gap between germline ends came to 13 bases. This CDR3 comprises 14 residues. The germline V gene encodes CDR1 LNHDA and CDR2 SQIVND (reference sequence). The CDR3 protein is CASSITPRIDEQFF. The CDR3 DNA follows: TGTGCCAGTAGTATAACCCCTAGGATCGATGAGCAGTTCTTC.

The chain employs TRBV5-6 and TRBJ2-1; D may be TRBD1 (6 bases). V shed 4 bases and J shed 2 bases, with 25 bases lying between them. Germline V lookup: CDR1 SGHDT, CDR2 YYEEEE. The CDR3 is made up of 19 amino acids. The CDR3 protein is CASSTSPQLTGNPYNEQFF. DNA of the CDR3: TGTGCCAGCAGCACGTCGCCACAGTTAACAGGGAATCCCTACAATGAGCAGTTCTTC.